This is a list of T cell receptor beta chains from one sample in a study of blood T cell repertoires in COVID-19. Here immunoSEQ multiplex PCR was the method, and the copy in TCRdb shows in-frame clones only, minus some. This table holds some 180,000 clones, about four fifths found once. Sequenced: peripheral blood. The receptors come from a woman older than 75 with acute or convalescent COVID-19. Both conserved end residues are part of each CDR3. The D gene is left open where the match is weak.

>TRBV9|TRBD1|TRBJ2-1
CASSPRQGGDNEQFF
>TRBV3-1/TRBV3-2|-|TRBJ2-2
CASSQVGQGTGTGELFF
>TRBV27|TRBD1|TRBJ2-5
CASSLGSGGQAIKETQYF
>TRBV5-4|-|TRBJ2-7
CASRRQGTYEQYF
>TRBV10-3|-|TRBJ1-3
CAIGGSISSGNTIYF
>TRBV6-4|-|TRBJ2-3
CASSQTTTDTQYF
>TRBV7-2|TRBD2|TRBJ2-2
CASSFVGGRNGELFF
>TRBV6-5|TRBD1|TRBJ2-7
CASSYHDRASYEQYF
>TRBV5-4|TRBD2|TRBJ2-1
CASSPELAGAYNEQFF
>TRBV19|TRBD1|TRBJ1-5
CASSIGQGAGQPQHF
>TRBV19|TRBD1|TRBJ1-5
CASRPGTGAVYSNQPQHF
>TRBV3-1/TRBV3-2|-|TRBJ1-6
CASSHTGTRNSPLHF
>TRBV6-1|-|TRBJ1-4
CASSEQAGLGEKLFF
>TRBV19|TRBD2|TRBJ2-1
CASSIFAGGLSNEQFF
>TRBV30|TRBD1|TRBJ2-7
CAWRLRIPGQGQYF
>TRBV6-1|TRBD2|TRBJ2-5
CASSEGVAGGAETQYF
>TRBV7-2|-|TRBJ1-1
CASSPTLGANTEAFF
>TRBV19|TRBD1|TRBJ2-3
CASKPWTGLRDTQYF
>TRBV9|-|TRBJ1-6
CASSVEGVNSPLHF
>TRBV5-5|-|TRBJ1-2
CASSLQGALNYGYTF
>TRBV7-9|-|TRBJ2-1
CASSLNRYNEQFF
>TRBV4-3|-|TRBJ1-5
CASSQGVDQPQHF
>TRBV11-2|TRBD2|TRBJ2-3
CASSLLASGSTDTQYF
>TRBV19|-|TRBJ2-1
CASSINTASSYNEQFF
>TRBV10-3|TRBD1|TRBJ1-1
CAIRTGTGEAFF
>TRBV5-4|-|TRBJ2-7
CASSHQGYEQYF
>TRBV2|-|TRBJ2-1
CASNIDRFEFF
>TRBV2|TRBD1|TRBJ2-7
CASRWGQNYEQYF
>TRBV9|TRBD1|TRBJ2-1
CASSVAQGIYNEQFF
>TRBV5-5|-|TRBJ1-1
CASSLRDRGARTEAFF
>TRBV3-1/TRBV3-2|TRBD2|TRBJ2-5
CASSLGLAGGETQYF
>TRBV6-2/TRBV6-3|TRBD1|TRBJ2-2
CASSYRGQGAGELFF
>TRBV10-3|-|TRBJ2-5
CAISAGETQYF
>TRBV6-1|-|TRBJ1-1
CASSEVWGVDTEAFF
>TRBV5-8|-|TRBJ1-4
CASSLVQGKLFF
>TRBV19|TRBD2|TRBJ2-5
CASRGTRANQETQYF
>TRBV19|TRBD1|TRBJ1-2
CASRTGQTNYGYTF
>TRBV6-5|-|TRBJ1-4
CASLDRSIEKLFF
>TRBV19|TRBD1|TRBJ1-5
CASSGTGVVNQPQHF
>TRBV28|TRBD2|TRBJ2-1
CASSSTSGGYNEQFF
>TRBV7-2|-|TRBJ2-7
CASSPILGYEQYF
>TRBV19|-|TRBJ1-1
CASSNRELSNTEAFF
>TRBV29-1|-|TRBJ2-5
CSVRNQQATQYF
>TRBV28|-|TRBJ1-2
CASTLPGGAWGYTF
>TRBV3-1/TRBV3-2|TRBD1|TRBJ2-7
CASSLRTGGTYEQYF
>TRBV2|-|TRBJ1-2
CASSTGNGYTF
>TRBV2|TRBD2|TRBJ2-5
CASSESGFGREQYF
>TRBV7-3|-|TRBJ2-6
CASSSSSGANVLTF
>TRBV3-1/TRBV3-2|TRBD1|TRBJ1-2
CASRQGQGVYGYTF
>TRBV2|-|TRBJ1-4
CASSGVGATNEKLFF
>TRBV2|TRBD1|TRBJ1-3
CASDPGQGDGNTIYF